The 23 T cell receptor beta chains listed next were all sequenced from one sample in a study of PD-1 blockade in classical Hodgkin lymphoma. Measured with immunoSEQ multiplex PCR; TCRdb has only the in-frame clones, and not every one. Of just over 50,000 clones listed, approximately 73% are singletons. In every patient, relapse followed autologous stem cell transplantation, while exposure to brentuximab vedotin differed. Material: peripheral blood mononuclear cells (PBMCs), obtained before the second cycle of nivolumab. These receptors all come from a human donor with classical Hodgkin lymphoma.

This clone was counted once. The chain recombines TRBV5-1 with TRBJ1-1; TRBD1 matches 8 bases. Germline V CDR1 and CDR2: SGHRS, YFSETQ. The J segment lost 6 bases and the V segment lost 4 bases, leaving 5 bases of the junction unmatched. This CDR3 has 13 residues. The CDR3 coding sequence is TGCGCCAGCAGCCTCGGACAGGGCCCTGAAGCTTTCTTT. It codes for CASSLGQGPEAFF. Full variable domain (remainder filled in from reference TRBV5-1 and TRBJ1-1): KAGVTQTPRYLIKTRGQQVTLSCSPISGHRSVSWYQQTPGQGLQFLFEYFSETQRNKGNFPGRFSGRQFSNSRSEMNVSTLELGDSALYLCASSLGQGPEAFFGQGTRLTVV.

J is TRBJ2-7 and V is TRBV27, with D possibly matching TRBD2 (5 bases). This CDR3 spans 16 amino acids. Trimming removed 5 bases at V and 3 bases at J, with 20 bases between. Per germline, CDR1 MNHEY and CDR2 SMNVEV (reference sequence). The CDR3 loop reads CASSMNLASRYYEQYF. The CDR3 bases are TGTGCCAGCAGTATGAATCTAGCTTCTCGATACTACGAGCAGTACTTC.

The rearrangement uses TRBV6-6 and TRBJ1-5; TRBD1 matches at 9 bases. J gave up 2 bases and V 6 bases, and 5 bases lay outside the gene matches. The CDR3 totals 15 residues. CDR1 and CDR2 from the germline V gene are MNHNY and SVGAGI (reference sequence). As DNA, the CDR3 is TGTGCCAGCAGATGGACAGGGGAAGGCAATCAGCCCCAGCATTTT. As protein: CASRWTGEGNQPQHF.

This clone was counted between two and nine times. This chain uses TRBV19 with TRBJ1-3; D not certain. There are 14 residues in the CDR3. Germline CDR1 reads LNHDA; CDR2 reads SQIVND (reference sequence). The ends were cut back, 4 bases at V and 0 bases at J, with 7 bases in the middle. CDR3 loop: CASSTGYSGNTIYF. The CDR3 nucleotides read TGTGCCAGTAGTACGGGGTACTCTGGAAACACCATATATTTT.

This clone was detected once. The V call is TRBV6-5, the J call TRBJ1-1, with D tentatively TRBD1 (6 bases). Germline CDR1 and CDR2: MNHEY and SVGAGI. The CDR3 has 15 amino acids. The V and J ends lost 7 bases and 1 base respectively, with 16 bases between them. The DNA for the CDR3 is TGTGCCAGCAAGGGGCTAGGACAGAAGAACACTGAAGCTTTCTTT. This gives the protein CASKGLGQKNTEAFF.

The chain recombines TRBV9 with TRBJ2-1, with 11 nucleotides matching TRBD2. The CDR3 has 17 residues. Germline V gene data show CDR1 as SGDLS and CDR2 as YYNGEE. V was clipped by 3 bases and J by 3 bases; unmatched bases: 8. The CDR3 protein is CASSAELAGAIYNEQFF. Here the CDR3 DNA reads TGTGCCAGCAGCGCGGAACTAGCGGGAGCCATCTACAATGAGCAGTTCTTC.

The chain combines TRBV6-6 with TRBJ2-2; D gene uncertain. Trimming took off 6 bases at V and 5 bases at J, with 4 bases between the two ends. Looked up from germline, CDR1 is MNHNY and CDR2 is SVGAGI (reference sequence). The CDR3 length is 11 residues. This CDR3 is CASRATGELFF. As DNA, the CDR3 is TGTGCCAGCAGGGCTACCGGGGAGCTGTTTTTT.

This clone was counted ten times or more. The CDR3 is CASSPRFGDTQYF. CDR3 DNA: TGTGCCAGCAGCCCCAGATTTGGGGATACGCAGTATTTT. The chain has TRBV9 and TRBJ2-3; D uncertain. Trimming removed 4 bases from V and 6 bases from J, with 12 bases in between. Germline CDR1 reads SGDLS; CDR2 reads YYNGEE. CDR3 length equals 13 residues.

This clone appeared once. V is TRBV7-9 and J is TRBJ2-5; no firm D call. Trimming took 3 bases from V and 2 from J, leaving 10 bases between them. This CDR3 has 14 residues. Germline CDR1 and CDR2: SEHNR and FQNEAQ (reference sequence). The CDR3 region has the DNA TGTGCCAGCAGCTTTAGGGCCAATCAAGAGACCCAGTACTTC. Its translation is CASSFRANQETQYF. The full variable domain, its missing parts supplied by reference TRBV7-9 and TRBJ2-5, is DTGVSQNPRHKITKRGQNVTFRCDPISEHNRLYWYRQTLGQGPEFLTYFQNEAQLEKSRLLSDRFSAERPKGSFSTLEIQRTEQGDSAMYLCASSFRANQETQYFGPGTRLLVL.

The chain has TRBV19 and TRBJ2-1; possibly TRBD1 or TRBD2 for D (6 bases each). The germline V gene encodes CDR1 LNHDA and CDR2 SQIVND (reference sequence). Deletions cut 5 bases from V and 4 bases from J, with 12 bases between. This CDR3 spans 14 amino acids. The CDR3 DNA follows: TGTGCCAGTAGTGCGGGGACAACTTACAATGAGCAGTTCTTC. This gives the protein CASSAGTTYNEQFF.

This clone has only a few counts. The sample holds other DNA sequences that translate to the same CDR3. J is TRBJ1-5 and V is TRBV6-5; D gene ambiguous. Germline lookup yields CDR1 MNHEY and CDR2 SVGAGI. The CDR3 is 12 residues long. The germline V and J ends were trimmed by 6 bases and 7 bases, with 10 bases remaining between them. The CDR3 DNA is TGTGCCAGCAGGCACGGCGGGCAGCCCCAGCATTTT. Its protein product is CASRHGGQPQHF.

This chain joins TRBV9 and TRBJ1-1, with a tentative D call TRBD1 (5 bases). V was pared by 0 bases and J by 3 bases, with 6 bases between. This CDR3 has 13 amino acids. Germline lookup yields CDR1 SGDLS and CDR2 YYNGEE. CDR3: CASSVVGDTEAFF. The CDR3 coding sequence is TGTGCCAGCAGCGTAGTAGGGGACACTGAAGCTTTCTTT.

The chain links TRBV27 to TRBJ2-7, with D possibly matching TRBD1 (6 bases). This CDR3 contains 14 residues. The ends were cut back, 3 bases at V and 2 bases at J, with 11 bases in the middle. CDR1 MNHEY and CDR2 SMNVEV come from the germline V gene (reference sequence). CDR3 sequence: CASSFSQGTYEQYF. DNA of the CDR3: TGTGCCAGCAGTTTCTCACAGGGAACCTACGAGCAGTACTTC.

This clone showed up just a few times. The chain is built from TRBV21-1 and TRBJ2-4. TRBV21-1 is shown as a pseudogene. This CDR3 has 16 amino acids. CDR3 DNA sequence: TGTGCCAGCAGCAAGCGGGACACCCCAGCCAAAAACATTCAGTACTTC. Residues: CASSKRDTPAKNIQYF.

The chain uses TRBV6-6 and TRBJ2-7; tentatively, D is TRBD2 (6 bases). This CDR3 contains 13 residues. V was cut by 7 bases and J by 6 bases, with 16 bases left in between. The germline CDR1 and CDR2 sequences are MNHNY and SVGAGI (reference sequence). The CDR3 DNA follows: TGTGCCAGCACGCTTTATCAGGGACTCGAGCAGTACTTC. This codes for CASTLYQGLEQYF.

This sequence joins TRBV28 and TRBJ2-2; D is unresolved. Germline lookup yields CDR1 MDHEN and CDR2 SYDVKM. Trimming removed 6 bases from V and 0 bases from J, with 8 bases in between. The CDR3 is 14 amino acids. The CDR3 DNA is TGTGCCAGCAGAGGAAGATCGAACACCGGGGAGCTGTTTTTT. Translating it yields CASRGRSNTGELFF.

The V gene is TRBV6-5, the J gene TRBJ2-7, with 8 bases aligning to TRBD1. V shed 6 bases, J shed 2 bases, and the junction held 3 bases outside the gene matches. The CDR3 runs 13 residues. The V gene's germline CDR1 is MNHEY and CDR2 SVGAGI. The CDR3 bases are TGTGCCAGCAGGACAGGGGAGACCTACGAGCAGTACTTC. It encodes CASRTGETYEQYF.

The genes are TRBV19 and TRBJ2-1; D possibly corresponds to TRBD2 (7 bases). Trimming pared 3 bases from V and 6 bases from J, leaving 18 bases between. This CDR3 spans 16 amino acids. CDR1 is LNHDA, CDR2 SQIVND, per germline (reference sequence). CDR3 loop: CASSILGGGVINEQFF. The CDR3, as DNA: TGTGCCAGTAGTATCCTAGGGGGGGGAGTGATCAATGAGCAGTTCTTC.

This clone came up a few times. CDR3 protein: CASSEGGSGSSGANVLTF. CDR3 nucleotides: TGTGCCAGCAGTGAAGGGGGTAGCGGGAGCTCTGGGGCCAACGTCCTGACTTTC. The J gene is TRBJ2-6, the V gene TRBV6-1, with TRBD2 identical over 9 bases. Looked up from germline, CDR1 is MNHNS and CDR2 is SASEGT. The CDR3 runs to 18 residues. J lost 0 bases, V lost 1 base, and 4 bases had no gene match.

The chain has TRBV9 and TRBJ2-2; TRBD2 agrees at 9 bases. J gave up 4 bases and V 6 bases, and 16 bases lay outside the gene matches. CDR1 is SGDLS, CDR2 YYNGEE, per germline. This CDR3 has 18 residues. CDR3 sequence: CASTLARLAGAGTGELFF. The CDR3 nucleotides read TGTGCCAGCACCCTAGCTCGGTTAGCGGGAGCCGGCACCGGGGAGCTGTTTTTT.

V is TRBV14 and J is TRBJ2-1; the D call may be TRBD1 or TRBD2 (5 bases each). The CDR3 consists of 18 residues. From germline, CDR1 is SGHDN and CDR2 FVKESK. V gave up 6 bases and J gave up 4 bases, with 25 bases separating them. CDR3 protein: CASRGERSGVNGYNEQFF. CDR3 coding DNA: TGTGCCAGCAGGGGGGAGAGGTCGGGTGTTAACGGGTACAATGAGCAGTTCTTC. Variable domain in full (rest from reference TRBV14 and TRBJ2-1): EAGVTQFPSHSVIEKGQTVTLRCDPISGHDNLYWYRRVMGKEIKFLLHFVKESKQDESGMPNNRFLAERTGGTYSTLKVQPAELEDSGVYFCASRGERSGVNGYNEQFFGPGTRLTVL.

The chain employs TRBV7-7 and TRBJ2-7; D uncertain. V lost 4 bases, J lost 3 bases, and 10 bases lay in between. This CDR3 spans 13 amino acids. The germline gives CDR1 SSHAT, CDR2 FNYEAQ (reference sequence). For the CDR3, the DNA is TGTGCCAGCAGCTCCGGCCCAAACTACGAGCAGTACTTC. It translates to CASSSGPNYEQYF.

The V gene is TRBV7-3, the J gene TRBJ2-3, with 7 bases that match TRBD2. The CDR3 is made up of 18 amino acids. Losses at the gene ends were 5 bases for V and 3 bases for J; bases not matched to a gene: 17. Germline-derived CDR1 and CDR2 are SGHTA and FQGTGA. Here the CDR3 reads CASSDRPNSGSWTDTQYF. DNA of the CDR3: TGTGCCAGCAGCGACCGCCCCAATAGCGGGTCTTGGACAGATACGCAGTATTTT.